The following is a T cell receptor (beta chain) sequence with its context. The data belong to a study of patients and donors after allogeneic stem cell transplantation. Between the trimmed V and J ends, which lost 1 base and 0 bases, there was a span of 12 bases. CDR1 is SQVTM, CDR2 ANQGSEA, per germline. There are 15 residues in the CDR3. TCRdb fed the RT-PCR reads into MiXCR, producing one record per CDR3 protein. The table includes 920,000 or so distinct CDR3 sequences, approximately 19% detected once. The rearrangement links TRBV29-1 to TRBJ1-2; D unclear. Sample: blood, either unsorted or a sorted T cell fraction (not recorded which). This TCR was sampled from a human donor who was either an allogeneic HSCT recipient or a stem cell or donor lymphocyte infusion donor (not recorded which). It is not recorded whose cells these are; they may come from a transplant donor. CDR3 loop: CSVEGLGLANYGYTF. In DNA, the CDR3 is TGCAGCGTTGAAGGGTTGGGTTTGGCTAACTATGGCTACACCTTC.